This is a list of T cell receptor beta chains from one sample in a study of shared clonotypes between healthy human individuals. Clones were read by immunoSEQ multiplex PCR, and TCRdb kept only the in-frame ones, dropping some. This sample has about 2.1 million clones, with 93% found just once. Sequencing was carried out using naive CD8+ T cells from PBMCs. The receptor set was obtained from a man younger than 35 in good health. Some clones in this sample may be carry-over from other donors' samples. Each CDR3 is given with its conserved first and last residue. The D gene is left open where the match is weak.

V gene,J gene,D gene,CDR3 DNA,CDR3 protein
TRBV19,TRBJ2-3,TRBD1,TGTGCCAGTAGTATCACAGGGGGCGCGACAGATACGCAGTATTTT,CASSITGGATDTQYF
TRBV7-9,TRBJ2-5,TRBD2,TGTGCCAGCAGCTTAGCGCCTAGCGGGAGGATCAGTGAGACCCAGTACTTC,CASSLAPSGRISETQYF
TRBV7-9,TRBJ1-5,TRBD1,TGTGCCAGCAGCGTAGACAGGGAGACTAATCAGCCCCAGCATTTT,CASSVDRETNQPQHF
TRBV11-2,TRBJ2-1,-,TGTGCCAGCAGCTTACCGACGTCCTATGCTGACAATGAGCAGTTCTTC,CASSLPTSYADNEQFF
TRBV9,TRBJ1-2,-,TGTGCCAGCAGCGTAGGCGGAGACTACGACCGAAACCCCCTTGACTCTGGCTACACCTTC,CASSVGGDYDRNPLDSGYTF
TRBV19,TRBJ1-5,-,TGTGCCAGTAGTATTTTGGATAGCAATCAGCCCCAGCATTTT,CASSILDSNQPQHF
TRBV11-3,TRBJ1-1,-,TGTGCCAGCAGCTTAGATTACTACACTGAAGCTTTCTTT,CASSLDYYTEAFF
TRBV11-2,TRBJ1-4,-,TGTGCCAGCAGCCCAGAAGAGGGGGAAAAACTGTTTTTT,CASSPEEGEKLFF
TRBV27,TRBJ2-1,TRBD2,TGTGCCAGCAGTTTCTTACTAGCGGGAGGGCCGAATGAGCAGTTCTTC,CASSFLLAGGPNEQFF
TRBV7-9,TRBJ2-1,TRBD2,TGTGCCAGCAGCCCTGGTGGGAGCGGGAGGTCACGTTACAATGAGCAGTTCTTC,CASSPGGSGRSRYNEQFF
TRBV9,TRBJ1-5,TRBD1,TGTGCCAGCAACCCAGGGGGAGGTAGCAATCAGCCCCAGCATTTT,CASNPGGGSNQPQHF
TRBV6-1,TRBJ2-7,-,TGTGCCAGCAGTGAATTGGCCACCAGCGACGAGCAGTACTTC,CASSELATSDEQYF